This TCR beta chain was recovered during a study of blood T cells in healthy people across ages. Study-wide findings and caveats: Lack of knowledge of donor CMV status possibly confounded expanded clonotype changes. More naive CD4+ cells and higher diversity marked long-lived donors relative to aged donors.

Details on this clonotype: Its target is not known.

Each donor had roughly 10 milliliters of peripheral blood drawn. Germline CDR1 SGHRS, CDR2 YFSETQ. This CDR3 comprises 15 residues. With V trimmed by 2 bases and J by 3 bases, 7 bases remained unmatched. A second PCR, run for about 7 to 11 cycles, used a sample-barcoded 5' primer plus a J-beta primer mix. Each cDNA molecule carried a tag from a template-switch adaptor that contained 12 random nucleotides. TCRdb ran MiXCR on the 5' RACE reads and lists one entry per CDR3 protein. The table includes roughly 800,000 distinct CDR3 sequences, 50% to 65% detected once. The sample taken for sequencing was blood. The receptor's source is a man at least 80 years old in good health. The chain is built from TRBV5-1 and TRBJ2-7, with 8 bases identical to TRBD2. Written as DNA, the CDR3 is TGCGCCAGCAGCTTTGATTCGGGAGGGTTCTACGAGCAGTACTTC. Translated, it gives CASSFDSGGFYEQYF.